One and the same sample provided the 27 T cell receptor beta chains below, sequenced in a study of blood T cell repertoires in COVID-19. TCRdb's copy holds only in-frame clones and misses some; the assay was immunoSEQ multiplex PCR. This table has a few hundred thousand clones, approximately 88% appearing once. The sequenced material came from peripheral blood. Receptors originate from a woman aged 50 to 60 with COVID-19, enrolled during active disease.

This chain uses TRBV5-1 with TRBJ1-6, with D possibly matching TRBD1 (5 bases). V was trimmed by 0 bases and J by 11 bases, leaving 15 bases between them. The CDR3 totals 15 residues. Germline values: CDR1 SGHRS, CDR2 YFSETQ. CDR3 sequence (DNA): TGCGCCAGCAGCTTGGGGCAGGGTGGAGGGACACCCCTCCACTTT. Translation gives CASSLGQGGGTPLHF.

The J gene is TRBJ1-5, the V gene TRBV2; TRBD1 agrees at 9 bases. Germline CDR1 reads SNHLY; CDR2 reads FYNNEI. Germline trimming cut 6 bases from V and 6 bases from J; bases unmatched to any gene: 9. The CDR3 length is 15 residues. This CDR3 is CASSQGTGISQPQHF. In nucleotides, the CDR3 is TGTGCCAGCAGCCAAGGGACAGGGATTTCTCAGCCCCAGCATTTT.

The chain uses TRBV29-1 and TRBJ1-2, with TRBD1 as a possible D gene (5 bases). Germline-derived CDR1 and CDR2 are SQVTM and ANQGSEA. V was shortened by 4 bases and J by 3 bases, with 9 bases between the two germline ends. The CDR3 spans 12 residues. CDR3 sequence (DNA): TGCAGCGTTGTACAGGTGGACTATGGCTACACCTTC. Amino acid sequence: CSVVQVDYGYTF.

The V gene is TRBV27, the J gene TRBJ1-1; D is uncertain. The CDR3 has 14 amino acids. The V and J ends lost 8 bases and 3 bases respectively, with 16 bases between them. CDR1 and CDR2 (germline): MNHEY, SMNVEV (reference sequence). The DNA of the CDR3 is TGTGCCAGCCGACGCTGGGCCGATTACACTGAAGCTTTCTTT. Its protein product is CASRRWADYTEAFF.

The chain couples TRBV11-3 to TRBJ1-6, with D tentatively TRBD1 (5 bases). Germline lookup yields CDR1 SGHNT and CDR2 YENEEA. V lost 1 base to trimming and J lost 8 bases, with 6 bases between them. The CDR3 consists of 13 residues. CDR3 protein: CASSLARDSPLHF. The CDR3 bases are TGTGCCAGCAGCTTAGCCAGGGATTCACCCCTCCACTTT.

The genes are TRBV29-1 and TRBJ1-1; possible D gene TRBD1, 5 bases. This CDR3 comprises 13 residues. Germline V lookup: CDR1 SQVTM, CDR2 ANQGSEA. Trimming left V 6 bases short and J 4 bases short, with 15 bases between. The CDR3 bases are TGCAGCGTGAACTCCAGGGTGACCACTGAAGCTTTCTTT. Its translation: CSVNSRVTTEAFF.

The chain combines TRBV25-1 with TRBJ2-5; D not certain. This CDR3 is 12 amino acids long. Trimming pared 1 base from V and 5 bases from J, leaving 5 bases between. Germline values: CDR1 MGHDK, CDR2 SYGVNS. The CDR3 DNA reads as TGTGCCAGCAGTGAATTAGTGGAGACCCAGTACTTC. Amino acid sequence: CASSELVETQYF. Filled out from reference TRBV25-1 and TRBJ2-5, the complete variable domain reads EADIYQTPRYLVIGTGKKITLECSQTMGHDKMYWYQQDPGMELHLIHYSYGVNSTEKGDLSSESTVSRIRTEHFPLTLESARPSHTSQYLCASSELVETQYFGPGTRLLVL.

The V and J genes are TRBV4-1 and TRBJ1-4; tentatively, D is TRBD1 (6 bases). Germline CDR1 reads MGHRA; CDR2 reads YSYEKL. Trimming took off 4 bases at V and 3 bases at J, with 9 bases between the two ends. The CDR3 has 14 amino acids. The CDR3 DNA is TGCGCCAGCAGCCTAAGGGGGTCTAATGAAAAACTGTTTTTT. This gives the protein CASSLRGSNEKLFF.

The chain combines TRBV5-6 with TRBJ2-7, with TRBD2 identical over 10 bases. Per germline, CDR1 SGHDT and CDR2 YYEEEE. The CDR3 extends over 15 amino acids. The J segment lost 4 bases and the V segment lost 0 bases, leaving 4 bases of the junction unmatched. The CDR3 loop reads CASSLGLAGGYEQYF. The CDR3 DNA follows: TGTGCCAGCAGCTTGGGACTAGCGGGCGGATACGAGCAGTACTTC.

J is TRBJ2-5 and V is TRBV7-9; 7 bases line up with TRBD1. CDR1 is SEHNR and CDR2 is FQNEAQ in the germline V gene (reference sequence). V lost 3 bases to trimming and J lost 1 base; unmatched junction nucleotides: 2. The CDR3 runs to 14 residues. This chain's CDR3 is CASSLDRLQETQYF. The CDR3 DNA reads TGTGCCAGCAGCTTGGACAGGCTCCAAGAGACCCAGTACTTC.

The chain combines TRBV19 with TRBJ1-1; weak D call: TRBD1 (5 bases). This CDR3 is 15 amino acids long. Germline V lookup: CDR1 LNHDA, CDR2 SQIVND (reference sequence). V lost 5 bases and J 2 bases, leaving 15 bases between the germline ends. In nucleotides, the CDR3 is TGTGCCAGTAGTGGATCGGCAGGGCCAAACACTGAAGCTTTCTTT. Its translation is CASSGSAGPNTEAFF. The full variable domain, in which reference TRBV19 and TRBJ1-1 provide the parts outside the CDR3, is DGGITQSPKYLFRKEGQNVTLSCEQNLNHDAMYWYRQDPGQGLRLIYYSQIVNDFQKGDIAEGYSVSREKKESFPLTVTSAQKNPTAFYLCASSGSAGPNTEAFFGQGTRLTVV.

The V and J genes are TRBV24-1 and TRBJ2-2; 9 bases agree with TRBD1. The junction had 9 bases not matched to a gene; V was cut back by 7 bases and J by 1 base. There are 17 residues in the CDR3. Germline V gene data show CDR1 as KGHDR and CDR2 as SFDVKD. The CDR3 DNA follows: TGTGCCACCAGAAACAGGGGGCGGATTGGGAACACCGGGGAGCTGTTTTTT. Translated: CATRNRGRIGNTGELFF.

The CDR3 nucleotides are TGCGCCAGCAGCTATGGGATAGCGGGGGGGCTCCCAGATACGCAGTATTTT. The encoded protein is CASSYGIAGGLPDTQYF. The chain has TRBV5-1 and TRBJ2-3, with 11 bases lining up with TRBD2. V was pared by 3 bases and J by 4 bases, with 10 bases of the junction left unmatched. The germline V gene encodes CDR1 SGHRS and CDR2 YFSETQ. The CDR3 extends over 17 amino acids. The full variable domain, with the rest looked up from reference TRBV5-1 and TRBJ2-3, is KAGVTQTPRYLIKTRGQQVTLSCSPISGHRSVSWYQQTPGQGLQFLFEYFSETQRNKGNFPGRFSGRQFSNSRSEMNVSTLELGDSALYLCASSYGIAGGLPDTQYFGPGTRLTVL.

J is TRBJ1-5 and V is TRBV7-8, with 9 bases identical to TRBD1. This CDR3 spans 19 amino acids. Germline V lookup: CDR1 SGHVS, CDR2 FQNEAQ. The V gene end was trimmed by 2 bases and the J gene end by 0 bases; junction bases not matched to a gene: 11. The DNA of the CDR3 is TGTGCCAGCAGCTTACAGGCGACAGGGGGGTTTTATAGCAATCAGCCCCAGCATTTT. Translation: CASSLQATGGFYSNQPQHF.

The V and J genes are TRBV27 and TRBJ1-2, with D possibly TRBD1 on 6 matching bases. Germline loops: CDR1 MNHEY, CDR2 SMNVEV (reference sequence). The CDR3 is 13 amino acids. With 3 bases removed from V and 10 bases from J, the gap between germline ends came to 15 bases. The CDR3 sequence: CASSFGTREYYTF. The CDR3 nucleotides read TGTGCCAGCAGTTTCGGGACAAGGGAGTACTACACCTTC.

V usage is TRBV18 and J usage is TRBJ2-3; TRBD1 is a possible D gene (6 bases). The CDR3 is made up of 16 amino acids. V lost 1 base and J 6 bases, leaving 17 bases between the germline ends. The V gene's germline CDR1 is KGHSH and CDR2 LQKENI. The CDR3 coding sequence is TGTGCCAGCTCACCACGGTCAGGGACGCAGGGGGATACGCAGTATTTT. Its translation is CASSPRSGTQGDTQYF.

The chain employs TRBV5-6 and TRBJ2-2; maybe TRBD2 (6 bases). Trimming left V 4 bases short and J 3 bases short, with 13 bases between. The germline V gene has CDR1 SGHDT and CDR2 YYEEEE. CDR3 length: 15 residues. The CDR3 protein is CASSPRDRYTGELFF. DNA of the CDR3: TGTGCCAGCAGCCCGCGGGACCGCTACACCGGGGAGCTGTTTTTT.

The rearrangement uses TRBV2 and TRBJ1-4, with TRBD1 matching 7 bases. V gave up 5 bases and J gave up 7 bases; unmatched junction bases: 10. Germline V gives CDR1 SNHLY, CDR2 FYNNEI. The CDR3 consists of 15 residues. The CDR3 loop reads CASSFPQGLTEKLFF. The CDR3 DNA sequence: TGTGCCAGCAGTTTCCCACAGGGGTTAACTGAAAAACTGTTTTTT.

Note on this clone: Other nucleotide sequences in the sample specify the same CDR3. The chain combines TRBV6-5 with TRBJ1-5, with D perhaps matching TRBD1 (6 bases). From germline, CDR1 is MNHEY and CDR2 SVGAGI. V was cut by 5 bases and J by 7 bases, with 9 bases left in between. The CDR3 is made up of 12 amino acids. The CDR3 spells CASSTQGQPQHF. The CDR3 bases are TGTGCCAGCAGTACGCAGGGGCAGCCCCAGCATTTT.

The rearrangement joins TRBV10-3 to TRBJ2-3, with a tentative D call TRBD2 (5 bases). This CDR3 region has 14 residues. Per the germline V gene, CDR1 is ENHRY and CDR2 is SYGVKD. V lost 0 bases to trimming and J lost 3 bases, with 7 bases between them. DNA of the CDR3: TGTGCCATCAGTGAGTCACGGGGAACAGATACGCAGTATTTT. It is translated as CAISESRGTDTQYF.

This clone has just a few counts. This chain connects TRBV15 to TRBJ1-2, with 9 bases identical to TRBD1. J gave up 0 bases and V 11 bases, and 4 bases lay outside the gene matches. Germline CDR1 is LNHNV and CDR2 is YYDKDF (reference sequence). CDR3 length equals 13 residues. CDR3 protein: CAVQGATNYGYTF. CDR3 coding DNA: TGTGCCGTACAGGGGGCCACTAACTATGGCTACACCTTC. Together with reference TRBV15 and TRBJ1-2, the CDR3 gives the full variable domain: DAMVIQNPRYQVTQFGKPVTLSCSQTLNHNVMYWYQQKSSQAPKLLFHYYDKDFNNEADTPDNFQSRRPNTSFCFLDIRSPGLGDTAMYLCAVQGATNYGYTFGSGTRLTVV.

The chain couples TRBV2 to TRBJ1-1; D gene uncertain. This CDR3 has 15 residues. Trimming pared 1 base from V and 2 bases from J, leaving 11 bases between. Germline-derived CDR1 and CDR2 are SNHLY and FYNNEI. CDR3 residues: CASSEGWQTNTEAFF. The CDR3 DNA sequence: TGTGCCAGCAGTGAAGGGTGGCAGACTAACACTGAAGCTTTCTTT.

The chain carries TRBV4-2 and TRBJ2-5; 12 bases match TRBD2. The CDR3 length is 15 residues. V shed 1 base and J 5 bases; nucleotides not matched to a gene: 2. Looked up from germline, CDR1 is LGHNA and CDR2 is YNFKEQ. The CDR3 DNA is TGTGCCAGCAGCCAAGGAGGACTAGCGGGGGAGACCCAGTACTTC. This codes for CASSQGGLAGETQYF.

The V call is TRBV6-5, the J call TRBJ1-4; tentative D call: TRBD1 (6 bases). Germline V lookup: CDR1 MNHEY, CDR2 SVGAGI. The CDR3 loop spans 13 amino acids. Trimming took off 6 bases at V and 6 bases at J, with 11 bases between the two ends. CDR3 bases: TGTGCCAGCAGGCTCAACAGGGATGAAAAACTGTTTTTT. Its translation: CASRLNRDEKLFF.

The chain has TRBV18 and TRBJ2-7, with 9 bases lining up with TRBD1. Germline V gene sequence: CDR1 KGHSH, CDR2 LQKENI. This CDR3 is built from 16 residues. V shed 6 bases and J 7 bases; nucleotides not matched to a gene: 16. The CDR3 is CASSPSGQGLVEEQYF. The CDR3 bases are TGTGCCAGCTCGCCGTCCGGACAGGGGCTAGTGGAGGAGCAGTACTTC.

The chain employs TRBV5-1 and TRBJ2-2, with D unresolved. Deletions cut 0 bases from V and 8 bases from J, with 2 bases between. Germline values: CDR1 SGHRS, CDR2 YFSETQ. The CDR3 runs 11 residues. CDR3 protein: CASSLAGELFF. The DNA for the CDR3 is TGCGCCAGCAGCTTGGCGGGGGAGCTGTTTTTT.

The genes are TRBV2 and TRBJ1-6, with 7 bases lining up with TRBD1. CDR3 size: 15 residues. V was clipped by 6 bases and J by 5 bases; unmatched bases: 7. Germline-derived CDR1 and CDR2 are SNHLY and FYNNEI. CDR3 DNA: TGTGCCAGCAGCCCCCGGGACAGCAATAATTCACCCCTCCACTTT. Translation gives CASSPRDSNNSPLHF.